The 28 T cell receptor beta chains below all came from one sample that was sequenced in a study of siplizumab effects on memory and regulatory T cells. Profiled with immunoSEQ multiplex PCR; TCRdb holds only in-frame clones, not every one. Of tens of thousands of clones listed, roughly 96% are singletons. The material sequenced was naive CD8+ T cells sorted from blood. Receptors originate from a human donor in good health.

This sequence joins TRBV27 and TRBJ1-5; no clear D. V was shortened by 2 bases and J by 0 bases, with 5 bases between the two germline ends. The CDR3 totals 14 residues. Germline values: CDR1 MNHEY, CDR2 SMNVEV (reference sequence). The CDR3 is CASSLVYSNQPQHF. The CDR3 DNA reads TGTGCCAGCAGTTTAGTTTATAGCAATCAGCCCCAGCATTTT.

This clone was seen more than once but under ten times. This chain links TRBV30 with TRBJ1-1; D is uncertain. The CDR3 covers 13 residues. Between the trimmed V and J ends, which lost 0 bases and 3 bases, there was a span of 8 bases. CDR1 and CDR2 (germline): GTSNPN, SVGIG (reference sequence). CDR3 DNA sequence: TGTGCCTGGAGTGTACATACGGACACTGAAGCTTTCTTT. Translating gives CAWSVHTDTEAFF.

This chain's CDR3 is CASSYGTDYGYTF. The CDR3 nucleotides are TGTGCCAGCAGTTACGGGACGGATTATGGCTACACCTTC. The gene calls are TRBV6-5 and TRBJ1-2, with D maybe TRBD1 (5 bases). The germline CDR1 and CDR2 sequences are MNHEY and SVGAGI. Trimming left V 2 bases short and J 5 bases short, with 9 bases between. The CDR3 spans 13 residues.

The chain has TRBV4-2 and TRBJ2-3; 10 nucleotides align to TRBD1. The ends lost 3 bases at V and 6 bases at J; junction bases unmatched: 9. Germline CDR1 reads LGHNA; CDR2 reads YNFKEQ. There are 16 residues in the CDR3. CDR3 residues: CASSHAGQGYTDTQYF. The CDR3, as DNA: TGTGCCAGCAGCCACGCGGGACAGGGGTATACCGATACGCAGTATTTT.

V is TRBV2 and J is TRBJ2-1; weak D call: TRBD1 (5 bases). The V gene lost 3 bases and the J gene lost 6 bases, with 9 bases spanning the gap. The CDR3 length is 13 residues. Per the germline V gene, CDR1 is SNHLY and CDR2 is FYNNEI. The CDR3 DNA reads TGTGCCAGCAGTGATGGGGCATTCAATGAGCAGTTCTTC. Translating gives CASSDGAFNEQFF.

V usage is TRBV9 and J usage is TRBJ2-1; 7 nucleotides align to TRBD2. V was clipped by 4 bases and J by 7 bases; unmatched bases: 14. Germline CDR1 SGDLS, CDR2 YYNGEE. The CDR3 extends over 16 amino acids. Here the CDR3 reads CASSSTGGGPSNEQFF. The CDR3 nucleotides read TGTGCCAGCAGCTCTACGGGGGGAGGCCCTTCTAATGAGCAGTTCTTC. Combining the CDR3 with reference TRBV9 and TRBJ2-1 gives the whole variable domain DSGVTQTPKHLITATGQRVTLRCSPRSGDLSVYWYQQSLDQGLQFLIQYYNGEERAKGNILERFSAQQFPDLHSELNLSSLELGDSALYFCASSSTGGGPSNEQFFGPGTRLTVL.

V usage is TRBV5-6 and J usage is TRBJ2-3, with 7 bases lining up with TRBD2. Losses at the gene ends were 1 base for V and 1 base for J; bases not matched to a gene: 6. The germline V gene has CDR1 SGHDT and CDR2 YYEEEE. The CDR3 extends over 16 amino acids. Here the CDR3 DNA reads TGTGCCAGCAGCTTGTCGGCGGGGGTGGGCACAGATACGCAGTATTTT. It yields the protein CASSLSAGVGTDTQYF.

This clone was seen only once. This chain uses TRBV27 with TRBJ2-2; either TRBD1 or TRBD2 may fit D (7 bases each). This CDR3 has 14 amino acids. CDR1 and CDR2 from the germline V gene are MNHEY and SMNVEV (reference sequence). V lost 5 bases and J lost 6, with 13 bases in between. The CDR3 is CASSIRGGSGELFF. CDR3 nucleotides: TGTGCCAGCAGTATCAGGGGGGGGTCCGGGGAGCTGTTTTTT.

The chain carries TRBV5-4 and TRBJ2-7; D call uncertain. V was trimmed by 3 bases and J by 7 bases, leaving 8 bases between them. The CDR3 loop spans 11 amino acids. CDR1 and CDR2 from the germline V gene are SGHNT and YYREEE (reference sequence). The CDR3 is CASSSTGEQYF. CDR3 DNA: TGTGCCAGCAGCTCAACCGGGGAGCAGTACTTC.

CDR3 sequence (DNA): TGTGCCAGCAGCTATAGCGGGGGGGCCCCCGAGCAGTACTTC. Its protein is CASSYSGGAPEQYF. J is TRBJ2-7 and V is TRBV6-5; 11 bases are shared with TRBD2. This CDR3 is built from 14 residues. Germline CDR1 MNHEY, CDR2 SVGAGI. The junction had 7 bases not matched to a gene; V was cut back by 6 bases and J by 6 bases.

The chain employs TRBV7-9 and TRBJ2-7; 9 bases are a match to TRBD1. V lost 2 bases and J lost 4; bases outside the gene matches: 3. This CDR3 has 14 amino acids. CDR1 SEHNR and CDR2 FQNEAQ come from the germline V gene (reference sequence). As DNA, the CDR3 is TGTGCCAGCAGCTTAACAGGGGGCGGATACGAGCAGTACTTC. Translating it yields CASSLTGGGYEQYF.

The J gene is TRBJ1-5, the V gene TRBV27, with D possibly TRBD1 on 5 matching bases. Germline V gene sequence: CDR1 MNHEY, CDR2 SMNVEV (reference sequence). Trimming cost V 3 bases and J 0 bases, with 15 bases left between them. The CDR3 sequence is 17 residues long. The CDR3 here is CASSLSAGLYSNQPQHF. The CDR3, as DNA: TGTGCCAGCAGTTTGAGTGCAGGGCTGTATAGCAATCAGCCCCAGCATTTT.

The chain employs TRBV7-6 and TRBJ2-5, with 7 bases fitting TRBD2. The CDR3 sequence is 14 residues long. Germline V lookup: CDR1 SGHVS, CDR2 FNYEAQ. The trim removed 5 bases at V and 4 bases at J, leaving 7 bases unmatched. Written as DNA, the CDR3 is TGTGCCAGCAGCGCGGGGACTATAGGAGAGACCCAGTACTTC. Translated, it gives CASSAGTIGETQYF.

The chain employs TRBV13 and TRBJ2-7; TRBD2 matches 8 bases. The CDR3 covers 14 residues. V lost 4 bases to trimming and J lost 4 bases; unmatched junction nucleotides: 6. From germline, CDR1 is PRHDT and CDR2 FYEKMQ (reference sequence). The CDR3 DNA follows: TGTGCCAGCAGCTACGAGAGCGGGGGTTACGAGCAGTACTTC. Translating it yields CASSYESGGYEQYF.

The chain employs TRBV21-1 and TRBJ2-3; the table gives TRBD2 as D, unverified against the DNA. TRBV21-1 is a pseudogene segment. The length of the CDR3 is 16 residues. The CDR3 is CASSKMTAGGLDTQYF. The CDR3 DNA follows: TGTGCCAGCAGCAAAATGACCGCTGGCGGGTTGGATACGCAGTATTTT.

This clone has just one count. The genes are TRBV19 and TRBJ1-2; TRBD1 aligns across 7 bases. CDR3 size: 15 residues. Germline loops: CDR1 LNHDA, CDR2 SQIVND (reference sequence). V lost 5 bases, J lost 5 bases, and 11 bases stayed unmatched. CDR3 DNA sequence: TGTGCCAGTAGTGGGCAAGGGACAGTTGGTTATGGCTACACCTTC. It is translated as CASSGQGTVGYGYTF.

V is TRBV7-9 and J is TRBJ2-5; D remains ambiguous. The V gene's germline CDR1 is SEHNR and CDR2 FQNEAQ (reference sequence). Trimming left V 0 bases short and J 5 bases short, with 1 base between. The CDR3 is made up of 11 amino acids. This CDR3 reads CASSLAETQYF. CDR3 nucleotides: TGTGCCAGCAGCTTAGCCGAGACCCAGTACTTC.

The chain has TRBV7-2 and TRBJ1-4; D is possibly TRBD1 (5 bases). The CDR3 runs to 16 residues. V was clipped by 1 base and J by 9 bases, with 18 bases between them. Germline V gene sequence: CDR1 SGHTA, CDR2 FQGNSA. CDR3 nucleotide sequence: TGTGCCAGCAGCTTAGATTTTACTTCGAGGGACCAAAAACTGTTTTTT. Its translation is CASSLDFTSRDQKLFF.

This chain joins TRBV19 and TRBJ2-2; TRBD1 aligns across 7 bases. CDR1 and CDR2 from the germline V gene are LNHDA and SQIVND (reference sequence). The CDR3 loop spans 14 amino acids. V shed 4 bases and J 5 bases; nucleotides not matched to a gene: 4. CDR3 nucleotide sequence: TGTGCCAGTAGTACGGGACAGCAAACCGGGGAGCTGTTTTTT. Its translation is CASSTGQQTGELFF.

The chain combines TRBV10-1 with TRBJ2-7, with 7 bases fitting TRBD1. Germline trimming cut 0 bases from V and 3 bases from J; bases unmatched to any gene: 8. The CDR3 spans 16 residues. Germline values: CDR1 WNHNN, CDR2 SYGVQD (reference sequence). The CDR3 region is CASSESPAGQVYEQYF. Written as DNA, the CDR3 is TGCGCCAGCAGTGAGTCACCGGCCGGACAGGTCTACGAGCAGTACTTC.

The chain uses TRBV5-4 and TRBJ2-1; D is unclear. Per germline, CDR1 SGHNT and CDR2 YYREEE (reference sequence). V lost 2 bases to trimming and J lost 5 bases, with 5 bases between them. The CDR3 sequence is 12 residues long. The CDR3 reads CASSFEDNEQFF. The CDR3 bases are TGTGCCAGCAGCTTTGAGGACAATGAGCAGTTCTTC.

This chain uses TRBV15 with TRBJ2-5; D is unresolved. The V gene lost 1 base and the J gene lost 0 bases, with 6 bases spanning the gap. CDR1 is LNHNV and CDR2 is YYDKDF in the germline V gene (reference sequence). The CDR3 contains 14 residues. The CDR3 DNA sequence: TGTGCCACCAGCAGAGTCGGCGACCAAGAGACCCAGTACTTC. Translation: CATSRVGDQETQYF. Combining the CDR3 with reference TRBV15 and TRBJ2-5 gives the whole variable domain DAMVIQNPRYQVTQFGKPVTLSCSQTLNHNVMYWYQQKSSQAPKLLFHYYDKDFNNEADTPDNFQSRRPNTSFCFLDIRSPGLGDTAMYLCATSRVGDQETQYFGPGTRLLVL.

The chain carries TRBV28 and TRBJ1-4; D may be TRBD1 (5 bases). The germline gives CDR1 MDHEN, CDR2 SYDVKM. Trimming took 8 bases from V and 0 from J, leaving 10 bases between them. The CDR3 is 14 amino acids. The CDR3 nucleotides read TGTGCCAGCGGGGGATTCGCAACTAATGAAAAACTGTTTTTT. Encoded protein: CASGGFATNEKLFF.

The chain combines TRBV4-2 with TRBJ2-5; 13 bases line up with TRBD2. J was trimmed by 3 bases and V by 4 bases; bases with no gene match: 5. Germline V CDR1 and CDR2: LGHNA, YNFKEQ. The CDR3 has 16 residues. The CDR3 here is CASSRSGTSGEETQYF. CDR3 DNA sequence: TGTGCCAGCAGCCGATCCGGGACTAGCGGGGAAGAGACCCAGTACTTC.

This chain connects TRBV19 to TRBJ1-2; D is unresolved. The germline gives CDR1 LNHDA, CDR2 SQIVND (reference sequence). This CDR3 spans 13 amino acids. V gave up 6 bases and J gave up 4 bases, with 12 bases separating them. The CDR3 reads CASSPGPGYGYTF. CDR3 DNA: TGTGCCAGTAGCCCGGGCCCCGGCTATGGCTACACCTTC.

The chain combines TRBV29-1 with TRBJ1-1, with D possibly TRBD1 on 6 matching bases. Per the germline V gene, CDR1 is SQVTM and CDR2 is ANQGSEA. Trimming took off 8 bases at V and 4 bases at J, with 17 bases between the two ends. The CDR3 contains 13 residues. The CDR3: CSPKRGLGTEAFF. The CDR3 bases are TGCAGCCCCAAGCGGGGGCTCGGCACTGAAGCTTTCTTT.

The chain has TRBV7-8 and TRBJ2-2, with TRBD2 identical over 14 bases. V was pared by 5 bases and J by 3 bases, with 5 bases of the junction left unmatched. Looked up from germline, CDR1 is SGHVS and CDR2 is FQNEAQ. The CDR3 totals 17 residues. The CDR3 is CASSQTSGGADTGELFF. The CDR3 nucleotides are TGTGCCAGCAGCCAGACTAGCGGGGGGGCCGACACCGGGGAGCTGTTTTTT. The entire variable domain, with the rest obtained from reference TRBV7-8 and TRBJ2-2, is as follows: GAGVSQSPRYKVAKRGQDVALRCDPISGHVSLFWYQQALGQGPEFLTYFQNEAQLDKSGLPSDRFFAERPEGSVSTLKIQRTQQEDSAVYLCASSQTSGGADTGELFFGEGSRLTVL.

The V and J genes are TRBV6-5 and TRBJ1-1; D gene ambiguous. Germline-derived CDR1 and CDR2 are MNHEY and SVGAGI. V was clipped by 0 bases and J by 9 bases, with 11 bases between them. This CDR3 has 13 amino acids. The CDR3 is CASSYSTTGKAFF. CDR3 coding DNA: TGTGCCAGCAGTTACTCGACTACCGGAAAAGCTTTCTTT.